This note documents a single T cell receptor (beta chain) sequence. V gave up 4 bases and J gave up 2 bases, with 24 bases separating them. The CDR3 runs to 19 residues. Germline CDR1 and CDR2: ENHRY and SYGVKD. Running of the v3.0 immunoSEQ assay took place at survey level. The sequencing target was about 35,000-55,000 T-cell genomes per sample. Using immunoSEQ multiplex PCR, the repertoire was profiled, and TCRdb retains in-frame clones only, with some absent. Of tens of thousands of clones listed, approximately 83% were seen once; the top ten hold 8.8%. This specimen comes from a study of long-term antiretroviral therapy in people with HIV. Study information: Samples collected earliest predate the 2015 immediate-ART recommendation by about a decade.

The sample here was unsorted PBMCs, taken 1.2 years after starting antiretroviral therapy. The TCR originated in a woman between 40 and 50 years old with HIV. V is TRBV10-3 and J is TRBJ2-1; D not certain. The CDR3 DNA reads TGTGCCATCAGTGCCCCCGAACTGATAGCTGCACATACCTACAATGAGCAGTTCTTC. It yields the protein CAISAPELIAAHTYNEQFF.